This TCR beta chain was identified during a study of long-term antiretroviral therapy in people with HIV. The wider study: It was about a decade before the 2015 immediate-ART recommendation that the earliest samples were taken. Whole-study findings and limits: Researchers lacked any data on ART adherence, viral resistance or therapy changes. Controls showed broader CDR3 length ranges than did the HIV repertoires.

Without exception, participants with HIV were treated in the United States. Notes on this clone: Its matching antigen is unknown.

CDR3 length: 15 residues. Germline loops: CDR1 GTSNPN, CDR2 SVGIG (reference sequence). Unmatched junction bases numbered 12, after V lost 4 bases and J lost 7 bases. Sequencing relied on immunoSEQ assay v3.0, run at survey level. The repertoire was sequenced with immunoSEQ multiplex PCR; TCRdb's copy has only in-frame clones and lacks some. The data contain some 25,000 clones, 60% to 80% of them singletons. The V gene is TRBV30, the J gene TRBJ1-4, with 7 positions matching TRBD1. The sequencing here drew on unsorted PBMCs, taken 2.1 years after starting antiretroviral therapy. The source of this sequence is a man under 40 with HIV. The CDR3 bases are TGTGCCTGGACAAACAGGGGTTTGGGTTCTGAAAAACTGTTTTTT. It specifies CAWTNRGLGSEKLFF.